Described below is a single T cell receptor (beta chain) sequence and its context. Patients in Seattle were enrolled during active infection, then followed longitudinally. The data are from a study of blood T cell repertoires in COVID-19. Study-level information: The samples span acute and convalescent COVID-19 from the United States, Italy and Spain. From T cells, B-cell-depleted T cells, or PBMCs came the material, which was cDNA or gDNA.

Assay: immunoSEQ multiplex PCR; the TCRdb copy retains only in-frame clones and omits some. The sample yields roughly 390,000 clones, 70% to 90% seen once. The CDR3 sequence is 13 residues long. V was clipped by 7 bases and J by 3 bases, with 9 bases between them. In germline, CDR1 is WNHNN, CDR2 SYGVQD (reference sequence). Sequencing was carried out using peripheral blood. The rearrangement uses TRBV10-1 and TRBJ2-2; D may be TRBD1 (5 bases). The TCR was taken from a woman in her 30s with COVID-19, enrolled during active disease. The CDR3 loop is CASTDRYTGELFF. The CDR3 DNA sequence: TGCGCCAGCACCGACAGATACACCGGGGAGCTGTTTTTT.